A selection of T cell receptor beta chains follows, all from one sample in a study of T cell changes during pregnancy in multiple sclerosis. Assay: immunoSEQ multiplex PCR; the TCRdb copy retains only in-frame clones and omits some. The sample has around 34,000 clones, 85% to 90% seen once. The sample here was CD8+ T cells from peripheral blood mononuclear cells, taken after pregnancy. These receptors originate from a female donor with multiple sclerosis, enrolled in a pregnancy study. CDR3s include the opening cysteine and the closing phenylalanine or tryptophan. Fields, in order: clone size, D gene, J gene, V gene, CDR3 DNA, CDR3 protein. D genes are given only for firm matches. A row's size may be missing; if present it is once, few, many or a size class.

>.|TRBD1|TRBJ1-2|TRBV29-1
TGCAGCGTCGTGACAGGGGGCGAAGGCTACACCTTC
CSVVTGGEGYTF
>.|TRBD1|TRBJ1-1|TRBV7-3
TGTGCCAGCAGCCCGACAGGGGGTGAAGCTTTCTTT
CASSPTGGEAFF
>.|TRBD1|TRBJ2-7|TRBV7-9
TGTGCCAGCACCGACAGGGGTAGCTACGAGCAGTACTTC
CASTDRGSYEQYF
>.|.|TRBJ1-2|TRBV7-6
TGTGCCAGCAGCTTCTCCGGGGATGGCTACACCTTC
CASSFSGDGYTF
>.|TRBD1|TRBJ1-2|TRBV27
TGTGCCAGCAGTTTATCCCGGACAGGGGGGGATGGCTACACCTTC
CASSLSRTGGDGYTF
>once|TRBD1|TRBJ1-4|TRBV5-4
TGTGCCAGCAGCTTGGAGGGACAGGGGGTTGAAAAACTGTTTTTT
CASSLEGQGVEKLFF
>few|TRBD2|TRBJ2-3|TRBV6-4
TGTGCCAGCAGTCAATCTAGTAGCGGGGTACCAGATACGCAGTATTTT
CASSQSSSGVPDTQYF
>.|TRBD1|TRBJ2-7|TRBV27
TGTGCCAGCAGGGTAGCCGGGGACAGGGGAAGTCCCTACGAGCAGTACTTC
CASRVAGDRGSPYEQYF
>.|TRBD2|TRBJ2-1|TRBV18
TGTGCCAGCTCACCCGGACTAGCGGGGGGATCAAATGAGCAGTTCTTC
CASSPGLAGGSNEQFF
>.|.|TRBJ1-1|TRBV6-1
TGTGCCAGCACGTTACAGGTCATGAACACTGAAGCTTTCTTT
CASTLQVMNTEAFF
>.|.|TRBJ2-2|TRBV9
TGTGCCAGCAGCGTAAGGGGGGGTAACACCGGGGAGCTGTTTTTT
CASSVRGGNTGELFF
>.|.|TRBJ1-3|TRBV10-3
TGTGCCATCAGATCATACAATCAACGTCTCTCTGGAAACACCATATATTTT
CAIRSYNQRLSGNTIYF
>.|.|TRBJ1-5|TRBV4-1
TGCGCCAGCAGCCAAGTAGGAGGGCAGCCCCAGCATTTT
CASSQVGGQPQHF
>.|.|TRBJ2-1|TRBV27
TGTGCCAGCAGTTTATTCAGCTACAATGAGCAGTTCTTC
CASSLFSYNEQFF
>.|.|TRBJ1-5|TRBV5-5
TGTGCCAGCAGCCAACAGTACAATCAGCCCCAGCATTTT
CASSQQYNQPQHF
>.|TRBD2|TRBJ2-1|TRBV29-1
TGCAGCGTTGAGCTAGCGGGGGGGAACCTTGAGCAGTTCTTC
CSVELAGGNLEQFF
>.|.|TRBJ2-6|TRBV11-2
TGTGCCAGCAGCGACTTATCTGGGGCCAACGTCCTGACTTTC
CASSDLSGANVLTF
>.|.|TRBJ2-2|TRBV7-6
TGTGCCAGCAGCTTAGTCGGCGGTAGCGCGAGCACCGGGGAGCTGTTTTTT
CASSLVGGSASTGELFF